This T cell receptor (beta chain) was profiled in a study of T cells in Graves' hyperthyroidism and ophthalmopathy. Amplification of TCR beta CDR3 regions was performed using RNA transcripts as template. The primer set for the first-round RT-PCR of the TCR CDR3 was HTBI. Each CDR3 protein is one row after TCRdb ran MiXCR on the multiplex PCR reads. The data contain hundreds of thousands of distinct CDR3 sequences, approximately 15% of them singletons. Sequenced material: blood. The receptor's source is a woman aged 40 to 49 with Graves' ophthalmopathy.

CDR3 DNA sequence: TGCAGTGCAAGACGAGACAGGGGATGGGACACCGGGGAGCTGTTTTTT. Its protein product is CSARRDRGWDTGELFF. The genes are TRBV20-1 and TRBJ2-2; 8 bases align to TRBD1. Unmatched junction bases numbered 12, after V lost 6 bases and J lost 3 bases. The CDR3 covers 16 residues. Germline-derived CDR1 and CDR2 are DFQATT and SNEGSKA (reference sequence).